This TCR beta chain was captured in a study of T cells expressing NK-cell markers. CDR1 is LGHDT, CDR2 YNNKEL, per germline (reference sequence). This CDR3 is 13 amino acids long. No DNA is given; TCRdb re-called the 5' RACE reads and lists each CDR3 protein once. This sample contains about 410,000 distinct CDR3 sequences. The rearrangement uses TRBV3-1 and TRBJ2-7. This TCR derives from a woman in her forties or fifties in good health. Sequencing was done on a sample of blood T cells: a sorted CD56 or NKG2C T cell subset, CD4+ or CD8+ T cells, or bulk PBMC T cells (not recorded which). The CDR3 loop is CASSRSNSGEQYF.